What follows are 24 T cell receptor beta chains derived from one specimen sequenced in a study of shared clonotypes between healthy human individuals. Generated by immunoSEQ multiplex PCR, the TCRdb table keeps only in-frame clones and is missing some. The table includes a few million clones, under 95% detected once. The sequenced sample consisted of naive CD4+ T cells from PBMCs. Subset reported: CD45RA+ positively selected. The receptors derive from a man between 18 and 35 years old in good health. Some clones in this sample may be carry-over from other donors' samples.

The chain's CDR3 is CASSLQWAGNEKLFF. Here the CDR3 DNA reads TGTGCCAGCAGTCTCCAATGGGCAGGAAATGAAAAACTGTTTTTT. The chain employs TRBV28 and TRBJ1-4; D remains unclear. Germline assignment: CDR1 MDHEN and CDR2 SYDVKM. The CDR3 is 15 residues long. The V and J ends lost 5 bases and 5 bases respectively, with 15 bases between them.

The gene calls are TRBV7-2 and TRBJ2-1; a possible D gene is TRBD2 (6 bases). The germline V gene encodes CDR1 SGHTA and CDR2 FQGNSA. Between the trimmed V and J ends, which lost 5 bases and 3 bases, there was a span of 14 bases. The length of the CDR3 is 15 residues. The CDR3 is CASSAGIHGYNEQFF. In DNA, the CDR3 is TGTGCCAGCAGCGCGGGGATCCACGGCTACAATGAGCAGTTCTTC. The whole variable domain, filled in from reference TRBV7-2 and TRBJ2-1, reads GAGVSQSPSNKVTEKGKDVELRCDPISGHTALYWYRQSLGQGLEFLIYFQGNSAPDKSGLPSDRFSAERTGGSVSTLTIQRTQQEDSAVYLCASSAGIHGYNEQFFGPGTRLTVL.

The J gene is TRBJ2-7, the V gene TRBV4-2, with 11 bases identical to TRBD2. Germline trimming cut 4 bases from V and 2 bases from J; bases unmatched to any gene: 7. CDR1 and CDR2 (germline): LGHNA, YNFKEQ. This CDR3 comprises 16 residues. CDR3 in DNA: TGTGCCAGCAGCCGGGAAATAGCGGGAGGGCCCTACGAGCAGTACTTC. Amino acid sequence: CASSREIAGGPYEQYF.

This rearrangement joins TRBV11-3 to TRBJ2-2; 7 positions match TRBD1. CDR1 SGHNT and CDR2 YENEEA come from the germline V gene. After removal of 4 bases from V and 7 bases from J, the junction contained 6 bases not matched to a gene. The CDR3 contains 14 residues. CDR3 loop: CASSSRQGVGELFF. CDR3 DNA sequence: TGTGCCAGCAGCTCCCGACAGGGTGTCGGGGAGCTGTTTTTT. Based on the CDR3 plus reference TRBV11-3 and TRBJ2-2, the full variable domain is EAGVVQSPRYKIIEKKQPVAFWCNPISGHNTLYWYLQNLGQGPELLIRYENEEAVDDSQLPKDRFSAERLKGVDSTLKIQPAELGDSAVYLCASSSRQGVGELFFGEGSRLTVL.

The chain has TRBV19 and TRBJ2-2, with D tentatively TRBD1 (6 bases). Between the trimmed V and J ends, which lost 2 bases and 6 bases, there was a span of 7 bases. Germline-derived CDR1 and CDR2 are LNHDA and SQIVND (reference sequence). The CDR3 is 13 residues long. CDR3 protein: CASSIPGAGELFF. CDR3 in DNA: TGTGCCAGTAGTATACCAGGGGCCGGGGAGCTGTTTTTT.

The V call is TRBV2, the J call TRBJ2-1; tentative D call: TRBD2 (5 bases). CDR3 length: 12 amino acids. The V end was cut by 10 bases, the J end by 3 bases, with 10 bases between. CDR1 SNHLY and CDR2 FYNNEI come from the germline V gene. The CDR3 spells CATARDYNEQFF. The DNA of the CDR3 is TGTGCCACCGCCCGGGACTACAATGAGCAGTTCTTC. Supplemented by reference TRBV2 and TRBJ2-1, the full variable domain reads EPEVTQTPSHQVTQMGQEVILRCVPISNHLYFYWYRQILGQKVEFLVSFYNNEISEKSEIFDDQFSVERPDGSNFTLKIRSTKLEDSAMYFCATARDYNEQFFGPGTRLTVL.

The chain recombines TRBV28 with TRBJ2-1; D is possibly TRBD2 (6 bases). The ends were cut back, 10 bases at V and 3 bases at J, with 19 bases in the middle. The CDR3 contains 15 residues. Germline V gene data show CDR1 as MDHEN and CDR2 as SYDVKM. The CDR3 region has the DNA TGTGCCACCCTCCCACCGGGACTGGTCTACAATGAGCAGTTCTTC. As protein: CATLPPGLVYNEQFF.

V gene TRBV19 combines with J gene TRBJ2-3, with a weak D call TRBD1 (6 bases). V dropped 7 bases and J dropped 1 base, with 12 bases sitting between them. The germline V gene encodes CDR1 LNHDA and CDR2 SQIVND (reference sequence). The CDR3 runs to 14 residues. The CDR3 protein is CASKTQGGTDTQYF. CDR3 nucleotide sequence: TGTGCCAGTAAAACACAGGGTGGCACAGATACGCAGTATTTT.

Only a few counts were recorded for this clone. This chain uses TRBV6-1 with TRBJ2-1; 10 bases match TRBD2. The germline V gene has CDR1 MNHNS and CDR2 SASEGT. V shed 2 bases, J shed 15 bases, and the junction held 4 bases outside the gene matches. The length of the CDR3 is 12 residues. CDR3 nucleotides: TGTGCCAGCAGTGAATCTGGGACTAGCGTGTTCTTC. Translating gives CASSESGTSVFF.

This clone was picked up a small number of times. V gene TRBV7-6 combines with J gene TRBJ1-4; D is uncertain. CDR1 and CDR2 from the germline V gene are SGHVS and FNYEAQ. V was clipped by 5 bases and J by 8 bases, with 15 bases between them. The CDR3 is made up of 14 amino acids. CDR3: CASSPVARSEKLFF. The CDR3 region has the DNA TGTGCCAGCAGCCCCGTCGCCAGGAGCGAAAAACTGTTTTTT. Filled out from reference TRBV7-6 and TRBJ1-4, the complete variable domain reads GAGVSQSPRYKVTKRGQDVALRCDPISGHVSLYWYRQALGQGPEFLTYFNYEAQQDKSGLPNDRFSAERPEGSISTLTIQRTEQRDSAMYRCASSPVARSEKLFFGSGTQLSVL.

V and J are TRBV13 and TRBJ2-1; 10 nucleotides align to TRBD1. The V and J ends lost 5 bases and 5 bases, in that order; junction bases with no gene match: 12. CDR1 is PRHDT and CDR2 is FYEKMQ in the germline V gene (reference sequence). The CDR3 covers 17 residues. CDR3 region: CASSPYQPGQGHNEQFF. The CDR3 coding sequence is TGTGCCAGCAGCCCCTACCAACCGGGACAGGGGCACAATGAGCAGTTCTTC.

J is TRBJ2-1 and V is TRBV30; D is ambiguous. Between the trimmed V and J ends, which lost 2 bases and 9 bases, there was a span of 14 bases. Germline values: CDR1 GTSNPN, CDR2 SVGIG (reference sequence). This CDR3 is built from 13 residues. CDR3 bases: TGTGCCTGGAGTAGTACCGGATTCTCTGAGCAGTTCTTC. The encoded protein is CAWSSTGFSEQFF.

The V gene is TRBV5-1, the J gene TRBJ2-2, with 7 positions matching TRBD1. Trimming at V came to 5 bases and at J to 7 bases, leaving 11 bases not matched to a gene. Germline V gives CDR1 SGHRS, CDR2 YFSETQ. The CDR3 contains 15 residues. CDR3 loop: CASRGAQGLIGELFF. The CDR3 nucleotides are TGCGCCAGCAGGGGAGCACAGGGGCTCATCGGGGAGCTGTTTTTT. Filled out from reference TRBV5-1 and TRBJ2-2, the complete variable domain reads KAGVTQTPRYLIKTRGQQVTLSCSPISGHRSVSWYQQTPGQGLQFLFEYFSETQRNKGNFPGRFSGRQFSNSRSEMNVSTLELGDSALYLCASRGAQGLIGELFFGEGSRLTVL.

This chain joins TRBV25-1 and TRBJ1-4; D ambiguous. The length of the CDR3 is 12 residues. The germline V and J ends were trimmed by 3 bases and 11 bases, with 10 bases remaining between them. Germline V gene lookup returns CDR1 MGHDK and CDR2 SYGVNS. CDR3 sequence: CASSDRGDKLFF. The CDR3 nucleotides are TGTGCCAGCAGTGATCGGGGAGATAAACTGTTTTTT.

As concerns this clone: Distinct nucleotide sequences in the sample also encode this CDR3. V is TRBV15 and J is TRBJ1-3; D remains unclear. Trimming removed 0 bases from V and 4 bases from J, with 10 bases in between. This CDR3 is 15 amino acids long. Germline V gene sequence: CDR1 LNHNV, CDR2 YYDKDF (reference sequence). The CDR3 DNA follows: TGTGCCACCAGCAGAGATCGCGGGAGGGGAAACACCATATATTTT. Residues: CATSRDRGRGNTIYF.

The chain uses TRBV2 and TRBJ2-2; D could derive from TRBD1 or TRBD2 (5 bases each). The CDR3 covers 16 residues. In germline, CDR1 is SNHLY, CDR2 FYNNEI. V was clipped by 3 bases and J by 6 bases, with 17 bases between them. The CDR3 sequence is CASSEWVSVGAGELFF. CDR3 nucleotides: TGTGCCAGCAGTGAGTGGGTTAGCGTGGGGGCCGGGGAGCTGTTTTTT. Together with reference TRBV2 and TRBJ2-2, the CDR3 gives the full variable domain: EPEVTQTPSHQVTQMGQEVILRCVPISNHLYFYWYRQILGQKVEFLVSFYNNEISEKSEIFDDQFSVERPDGSNFTLKIRSTKLEDSAMYFCASSEWVSVGAGELFFGEGSRLTVL.

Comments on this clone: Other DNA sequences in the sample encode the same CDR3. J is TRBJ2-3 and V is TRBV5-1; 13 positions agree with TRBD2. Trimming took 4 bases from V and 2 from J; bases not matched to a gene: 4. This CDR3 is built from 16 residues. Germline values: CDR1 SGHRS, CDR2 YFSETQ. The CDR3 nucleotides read TGCGCCAGCAGCCCGGGACTAGCGGGGATCACAGATACGCAGTATTTT. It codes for CASSPGLAGITDTQYF.

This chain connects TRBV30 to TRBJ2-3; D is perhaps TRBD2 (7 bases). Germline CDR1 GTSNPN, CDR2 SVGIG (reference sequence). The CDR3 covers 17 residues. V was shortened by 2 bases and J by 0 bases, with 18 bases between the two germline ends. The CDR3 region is CAWSQPWGRGSTDTQYF. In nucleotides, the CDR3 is TGTGCCTGGAGTCAACCCTGGGGGCGGGGGAGCACAGATACGCAGTATTTT.

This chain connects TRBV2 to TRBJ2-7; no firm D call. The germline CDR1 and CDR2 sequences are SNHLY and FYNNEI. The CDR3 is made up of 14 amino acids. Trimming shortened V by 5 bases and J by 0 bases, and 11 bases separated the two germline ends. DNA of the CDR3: TGTGCCAGCAGTCAGACCATGGGCTCCTACGAGCAGTACTTC. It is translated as CASSQTMGSYEQYF.

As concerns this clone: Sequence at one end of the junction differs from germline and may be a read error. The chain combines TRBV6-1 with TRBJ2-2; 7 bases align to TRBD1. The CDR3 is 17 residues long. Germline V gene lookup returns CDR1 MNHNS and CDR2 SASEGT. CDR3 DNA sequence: TGTGCCAGCAGTCAAGCGGCAAGGACAGGTTACACCGGGGAGCTGTTTTTT. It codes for CASSQAARTGYTGELFF.

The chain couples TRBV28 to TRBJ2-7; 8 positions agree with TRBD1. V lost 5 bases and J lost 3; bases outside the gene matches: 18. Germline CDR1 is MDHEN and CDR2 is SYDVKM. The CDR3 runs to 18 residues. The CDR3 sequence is CASSQPGGRGQSIYEQYF. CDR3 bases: TGTGCCAGCAGTCAACCAGGTGGCAGGGGGCAAAGTATCTACGAGCAGTACTTC. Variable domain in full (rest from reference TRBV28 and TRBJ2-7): DVKVTQSSRYLVKRTGEKVFLECVQDMDHENMFWYRQDPGLGLRLIYFSYDVKMKEKGDIPEGYSVSREKKERFSLILESASTNQTSMYLCASSQPGGRGQSIYEQYFGPGTRLTVT.

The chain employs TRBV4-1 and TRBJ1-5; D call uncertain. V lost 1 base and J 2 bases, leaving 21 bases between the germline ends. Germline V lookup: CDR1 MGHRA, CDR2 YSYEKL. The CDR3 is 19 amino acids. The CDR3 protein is CASSQAILGVRRGNQPQHF. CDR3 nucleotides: TGCGCCAGCAGCCAAGCGATCCTAGGTGTTAGAAGGGGCAATCAGCCCCAGCATTTT.

This CDR3 is CASSLDISDTQYF. Written as DNA, the CDR3 is TGTGCCAGCAGCTTAGATATCTCAGATACGCAGTATTTT. This rearrangement joins TRBV7-7 to TRBJ2-3; D not certain. This CDR3 is 13 amino acids long. Germline V gene data show CDR1 as SSHAT and CDR2 as FNYEAQ (reference sequence). With 1 base removed from V and 4 bases from J, the gap between germline ends came to 6 bases.

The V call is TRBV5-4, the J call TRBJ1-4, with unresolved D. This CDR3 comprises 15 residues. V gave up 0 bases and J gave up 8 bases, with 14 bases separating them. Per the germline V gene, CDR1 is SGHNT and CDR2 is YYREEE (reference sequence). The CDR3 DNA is TGTGCCAGCAGCTTGGAAGGTGGGATCTCCGAAAAACTGTTTTTT. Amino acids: CASSLEGGISEKLFF.